This T cell receptor beta chain emerged from a study of cytomegalovirus exposure and HLA in healthy donors. The CDR3 length is 13 residues. Germline CDR1 SEHNR, CDR2 FQNEAQ (reference sequence). V lost 5 bases, J lost 1 base, and 8 bases lay in between. It was with 60 Vbeta and 13 Jbeta primers that the PCR ran. The repertoire was sequenced with immunoSEQ multiplex PCR; TCRdb's copy has only in-frame clones and lacks some. The repertoire has some 110,000 clones, roughly a tenth of them found once; the top ten carry 5.8%. The sample comprised PBMCs. J is TRBJ1-1 and V is TRBV7-9, with D hard to call. The source of this sequence is a man in his forties in good health and CMV-seropositive. The CDR3 sequence: CASSPDWNTEAFF. CDR3 sequence (DNA): TGTGCCAGCAGCCCGGACTGGAACACTGAAGCTTTCTTT.